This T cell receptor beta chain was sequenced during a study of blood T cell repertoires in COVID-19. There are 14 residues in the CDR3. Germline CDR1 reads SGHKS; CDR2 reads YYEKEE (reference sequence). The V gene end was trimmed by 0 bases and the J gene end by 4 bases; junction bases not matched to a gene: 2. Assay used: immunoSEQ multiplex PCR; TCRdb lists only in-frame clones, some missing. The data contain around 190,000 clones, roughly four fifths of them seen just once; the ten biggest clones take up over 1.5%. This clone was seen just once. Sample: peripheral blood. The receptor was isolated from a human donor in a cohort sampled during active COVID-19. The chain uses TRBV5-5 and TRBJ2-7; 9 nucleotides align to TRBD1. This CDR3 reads CASSLGGQGYEQYF. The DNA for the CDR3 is TGTGCCAGCAGCTTGGGGGGACAGGGTTACGAGCAGTACTTC.